This T cell receptor (beta chain) was observed in a study of cytomegalovirus exposure and HLA in healthy donors. PCR employed 60 Vbeta and 13 Jbeta primers. TCRdb's copy holds only in-frame clones and misses some; the assay was immunoSEQ multiplex PCR. Of roughly 180,000 clones listed, 9.5% are singletons. Germline trimming cut 6 bases from V and 1 base from J; bases unmatched to any gene: 3. Germline V gene sequence: CDR1 LNHDA, CDR2 SQIVND (reference sequence). The CDR3 is 14 residues long. The source is a woman under 40 in good health and CMV-seropositive. This chain joins TRBV19 and TRBJ2-7, with 10 bases lining up with TRBD1. The sample comprised PBMCs. This chain's CDR3 is CASRPDRGSYEQYF. CDR3 DNA sequence: TGTGCCAGTAGACCGGACAGGGGGTCCTACGAGCAGTACTTC. The variable domain in full, completed from reference TRBV19 and TRBJ2-7, reads DGGITQSPKYLFRKEGQNVTLSCEQNLNHDAMYWYRQDPGQGLRLIYYSQIVNDFQKGDIAEGYSVSREKKESFPLTVTSAQKNPTAFYLCASRPDRGSYEQYFGPGTRLTVT.